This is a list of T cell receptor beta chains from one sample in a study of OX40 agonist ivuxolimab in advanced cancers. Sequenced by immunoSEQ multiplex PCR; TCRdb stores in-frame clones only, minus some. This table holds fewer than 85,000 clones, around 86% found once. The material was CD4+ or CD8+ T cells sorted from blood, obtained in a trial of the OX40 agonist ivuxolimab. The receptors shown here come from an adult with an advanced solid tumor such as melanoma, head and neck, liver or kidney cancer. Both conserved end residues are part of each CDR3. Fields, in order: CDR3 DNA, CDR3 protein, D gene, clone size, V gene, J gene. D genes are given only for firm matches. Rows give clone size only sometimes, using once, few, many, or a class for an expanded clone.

CDR3nt: TGTGCCAGCAGTTCAATCGGGTTGGTCGAAGGCCAGCCCCAGCATTTT
CDR3aa: CASSSIGLVEGQPQHF
d_gene: -
abundance: -
v_gene: TRBV27
j_gene: TRBJ1-5

CDR3nt: TGTGCCAGCAGCTTAAGCGCGAGCTCCTACAATGAGCAGTTCTTC
CDR3aa: CASSLSASSYNEQFF
d_gene: -
abundance: -
v_gene: TRBV7-7
j_gene: TRBJ2-1

CDR3nt: TGTGCCAGCAGCTTAAAGTCTTACAGCTCCTATAATTCACCCCTCCACTTT
CDR3aa: CASSLKSYSSYNSPLHF
d_gene: -
abundance: once
v_gene: TRBV7-2
j_gene: TRBJ1-6

CDR3nt: TGCGCCAGCAGCTTGGCCGTGTCAGGGGCCGGCACCGGGGAGCTGTTTTTT
CDR3aa: CASSLAVSGAGTGELFF
d_gene: -
abundance: -
v_gene: TRBV5-1
j_gene: TRBJ2-2

CDR3nt: TGTGCCTGGGGGACAGGATCCTACGAGCAGTACTTC
CDR3aa: CAWGTGSYEQYF
d_gene: TRBD1
abundance: -
v_gene: TRBV30
j_gene: TRBJ2-7

CDR3nt: TGTGCCAGCAGTTTACCCAGGGGCGGCTACACCTTC
CDR3aa: CASSLPRGGYTF
d_gene: -
abundance: -
v_gene: TRBV28
j_gene: TRBJ1-2

CDR3nt: TGCGCCAGCAGCCCGGGGACAGGGAGTCTACACGAGCAGTACTTC
CDR3aa: CASSPGTGSLHEQYF
d_gene: TRBD1
abundance: -
v_gene: TRBV5-1
j_gene: TRBJ2-7

CDR3nt: TGTGCCAGGGCACTAAGCTCCTATAATTCACCCCTCCACTTT
CDR3aa: CARALSSYNSPLHF
d_gene: -
abundance: -
v_gene: TRBV2
j_gene: TRBJ1-6

CDR3nt: TGTGCCAGCACAAGGGGGCTGGAGCAGTACTTC
CDR3aa: CASTRGLEQYF
d_gene: TRBD1
abundance: -
v_gene: TRBV6-1
j_gene: TRBJ2-7

CDR3nt: TGCAGCGTCGGGACTACAGGGTTCATATCTTTCTTT
CDR3aa: CSVGTTGFISFF
d_gene: -
abundance: -
v_gene: TRBV29-1
j_gene: TRBJ1-1